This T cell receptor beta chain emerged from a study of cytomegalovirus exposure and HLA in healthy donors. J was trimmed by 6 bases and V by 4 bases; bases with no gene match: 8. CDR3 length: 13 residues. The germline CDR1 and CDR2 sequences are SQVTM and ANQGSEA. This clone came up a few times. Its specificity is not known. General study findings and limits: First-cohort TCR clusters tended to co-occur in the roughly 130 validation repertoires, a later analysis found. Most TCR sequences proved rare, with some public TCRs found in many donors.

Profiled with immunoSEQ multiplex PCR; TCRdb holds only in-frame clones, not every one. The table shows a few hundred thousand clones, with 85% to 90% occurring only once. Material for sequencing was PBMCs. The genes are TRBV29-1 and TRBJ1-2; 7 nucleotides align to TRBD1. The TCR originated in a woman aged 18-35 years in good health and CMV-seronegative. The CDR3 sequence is CSVGEQGIHGYTF. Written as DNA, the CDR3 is TGCAGCGTTGGGGAACAGGGGATCCATGGCTACACCTTC.